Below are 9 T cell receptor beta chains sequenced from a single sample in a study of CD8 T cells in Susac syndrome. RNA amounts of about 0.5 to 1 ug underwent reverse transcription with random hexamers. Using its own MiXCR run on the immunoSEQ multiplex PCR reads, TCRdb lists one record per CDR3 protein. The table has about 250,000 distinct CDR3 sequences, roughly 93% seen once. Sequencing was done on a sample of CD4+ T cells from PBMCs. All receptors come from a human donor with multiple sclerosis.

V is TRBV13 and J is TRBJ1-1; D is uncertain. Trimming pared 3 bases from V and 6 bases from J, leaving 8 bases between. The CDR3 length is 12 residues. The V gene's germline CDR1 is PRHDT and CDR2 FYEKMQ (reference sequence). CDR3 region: CASSFGPPEAFF. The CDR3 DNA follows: TGTGCCAGCAGCTTCGGACCCCCTGAAGCTTTCTTT.

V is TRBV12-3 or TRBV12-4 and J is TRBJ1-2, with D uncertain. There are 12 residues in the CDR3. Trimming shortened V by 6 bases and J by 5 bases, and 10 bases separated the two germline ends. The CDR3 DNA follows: TGTGCCAGCAGCTCCGGATGGTATGGCTACACCTTC. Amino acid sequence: CASSSGWYGYTF.

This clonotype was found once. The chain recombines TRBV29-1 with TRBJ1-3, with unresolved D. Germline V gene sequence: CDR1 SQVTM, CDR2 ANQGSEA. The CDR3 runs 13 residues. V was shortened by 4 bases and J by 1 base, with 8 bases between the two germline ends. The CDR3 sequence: CSVGLTSGNTIYF. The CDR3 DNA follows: TGCAGCGTTGGACTGACTTCTGGAAACACCATATATTTT.

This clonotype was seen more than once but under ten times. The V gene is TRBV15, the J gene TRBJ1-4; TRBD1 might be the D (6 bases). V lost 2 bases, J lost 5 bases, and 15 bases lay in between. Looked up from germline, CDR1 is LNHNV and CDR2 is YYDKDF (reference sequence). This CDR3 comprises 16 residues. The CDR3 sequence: CATSRRSTGWNEKLFF. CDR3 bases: TGTGCCACCAGCAGACGCTCTACAGGGTGGAATGAAAAACTGTTTTTT. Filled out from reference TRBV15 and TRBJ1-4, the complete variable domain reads DAMVIQNPRYQVTQFGKPVTLSCSQTLNHNVMYWYQQKSSQAPKLLFHYYDKDFNNEADTPDNFQSRRPNTSFCFLDIRSPGLGDTAMYLCATSRRSTGWNEKLFFGSGTQLSVL.

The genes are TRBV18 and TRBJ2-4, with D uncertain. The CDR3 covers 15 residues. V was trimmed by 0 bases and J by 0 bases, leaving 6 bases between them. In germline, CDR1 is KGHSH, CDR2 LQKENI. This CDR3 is CASSPPVVAKNIQYF. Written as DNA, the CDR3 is TGTGCCAGCTCACCACCGGTGGTAGCCAAAAACATTCAGTACTTC. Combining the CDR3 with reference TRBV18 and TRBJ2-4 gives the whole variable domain NAGVMQNPRHLVRRRGQEARLRCSPMKGHSHVYWYRQLPEEGLKFMVYLQKENIIDESGMPKERFSAEFPKEGPSILRIQQVVRGDSAAYFCASSPPVVAKNIQYFGAGTRLSVL.

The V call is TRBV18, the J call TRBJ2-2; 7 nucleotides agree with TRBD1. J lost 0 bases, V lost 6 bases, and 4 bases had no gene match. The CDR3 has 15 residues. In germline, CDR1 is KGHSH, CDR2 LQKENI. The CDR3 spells CASSQTGANTGELFF. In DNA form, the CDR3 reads TGTGCCAGCTCTCAAACAGGGGCGAACACCGGGGAGCTGTTTTTT.

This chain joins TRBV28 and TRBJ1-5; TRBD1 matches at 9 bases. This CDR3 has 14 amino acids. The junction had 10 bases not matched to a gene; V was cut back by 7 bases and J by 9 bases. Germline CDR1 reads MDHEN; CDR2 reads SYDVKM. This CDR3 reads CASTRTGGQWPQHF. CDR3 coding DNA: TGTGCCAGCACCCGAACAGGGGGCCAATGGCCCCAGCATTTT.

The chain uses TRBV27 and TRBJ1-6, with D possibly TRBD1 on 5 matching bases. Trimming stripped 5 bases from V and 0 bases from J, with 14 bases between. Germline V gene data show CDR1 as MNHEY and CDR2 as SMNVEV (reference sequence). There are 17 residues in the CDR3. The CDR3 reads CASSPTGGSSYNSPLHF. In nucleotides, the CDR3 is TGTGCCAGCAGTCCCACGGGGGGAAGCTCCTATAATTCACCCCTCCACTTT.

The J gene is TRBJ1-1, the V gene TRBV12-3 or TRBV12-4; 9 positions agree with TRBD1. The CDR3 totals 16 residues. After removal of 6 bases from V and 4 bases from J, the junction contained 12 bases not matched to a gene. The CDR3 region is CASRQFPGQGGTEAFF. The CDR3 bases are TGTGCCAGCAGACAATTTCCGGGACAGGGAGGCACTGAAGCTTTCTTT.